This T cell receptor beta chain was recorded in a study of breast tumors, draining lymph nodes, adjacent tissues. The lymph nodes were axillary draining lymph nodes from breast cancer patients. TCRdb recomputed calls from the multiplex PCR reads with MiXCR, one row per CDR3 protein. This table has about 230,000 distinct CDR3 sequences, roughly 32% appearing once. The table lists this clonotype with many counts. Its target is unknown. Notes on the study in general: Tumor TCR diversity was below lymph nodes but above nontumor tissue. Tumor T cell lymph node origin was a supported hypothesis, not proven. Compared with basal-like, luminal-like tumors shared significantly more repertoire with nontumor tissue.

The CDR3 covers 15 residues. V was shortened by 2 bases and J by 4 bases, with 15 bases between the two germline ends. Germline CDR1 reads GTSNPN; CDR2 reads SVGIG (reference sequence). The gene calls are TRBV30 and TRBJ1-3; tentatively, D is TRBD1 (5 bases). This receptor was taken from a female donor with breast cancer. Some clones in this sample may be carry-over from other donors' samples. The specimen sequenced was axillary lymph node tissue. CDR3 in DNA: TGTGCCTGGAGTCGTGTCGGGGCCCAGGGAAACACCATATATTTT. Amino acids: CAWSRVGAQGNTIYF.